The rows below give T cell receptor beta chains drawn from one sample of a study of identical twins. One entry per CDR3 protein, called by TCRdb with MiXCR from the 5' RACE reads. Here the sample spans 600,000 to 700,000 distinct CDR3 sequences, 21% being singletons. These sequences were also reported in another study, on T cells expressing NK-cell markers.

Sequenced sample: PBMCs. The receptors come from a woman younger than 30 in good health. Each CDR3 is given with its conserved first and last residue. The D gene is left open where the match is weak. A row's size may be missing; if present it is once, few, many or a size class.

j_call clone_size v_call cdr3_length d_call cdr3_aa cdr3_nt
TRBJ2-1 . TRBV6-2/TRBV6-3 15 . CASSYSLNSYNEQFF TGTGCCAGCAGTTACTCGCTTAACTCCTACAATGAGCAGTTCTTC
TRBJ2-1 . TRBV9 13 . CASSEEAANEQFF TGTGCCAGCAGCGAGGAAGCTGCGAATGAGCAGTTCTTC
TRBJ2-3 few TRBV5-1 17 TRBD2 CASSMPGTSGGADTQYF TGCGCCAGCAGCATGCCCGGGACTAGCGGGGGGGCAGATACGCAGTATTTT
TRBJ2-7 . TRBV24-1 15 . CATSDGQIRDYEQYF TGTGCCACCAGTGATGGACAGATCAGAGACTACGAGCAGTACTTC
TRBJ1-2 . TRBV20-1 12 . CSARQASYGYTF TGCAGTGCTAGACAGGCGTCCTATGGCTACACCTTC
TRBJ2-5 few TRBV12-5 11 . CASGIGETQYF TGTGCTAGTGGTATTGGTGAGACCCAGTACTTC
TRBJ2-3 many TRBV20-1 13 TRBD2 CSVSSGHTDTQYF TGCAGTGTCTCTAGCGGACACACAGATACGCAGTATTTT
TRBJ2-7 . TRBV29-1 11 . CSVYTSYEQYF TGCAGCGTCTATACCTCCTACGAGCAGTACTTC
TRBJ1-2 . TRBV29-1 13 . CSVEGGEGYGYTF TGCAGCGTTGAGGGGGGAGAGGGCTATGGCTACACCTTC
TRBJ2-6 . TRBV6-2/TRBV6-3 17 . CASTRTAALSGANVLTF TGTGCCAGCACCCGGACAGCCGCCCTTTCTGGGGCCAACGTCCTGACTTTC
TRBJ2-1 . TRBV5-8 14 . CASKAGPDHNEQFF TGTGCCAGCAAAGCCGGGCCTGACCACAATGAGCAGTTCTTC
TRBJ2-2 few TRBV7-9 15 . CASNRIDRNTGELFF TGTGCCAGCAACAGAATTGATAGGAACACCGGGGAGCTGTTTTTT
TRBJ2-5 . TRBV5-1 17 TRBD1 CASSPGQGAGSGETQYF TGCGCCAGCAGCCCGGGACAGGGGGCCGGCAGCGGAGAGACCCAGTACTTC
TRBJ2-1 . TRBV29-1 12 . CSVIRAANEQFF TGCAGCGTAATCCGGGCCGCGAATGAGCAGTTCTTC
TRBJ2-3 few TRBV20-1 15 TRBD2 CSARKSSGSGDTQYF TGCAGTGCTAGAAAGTCTAGCGGGAGCGGAGATACGCAGTATTTT
TRBJ2-5 few TRBV6-5 13 . CASSYGRKETQYF TGTGCCAGCAGTTACGGACGTAAAGAGACCCAGTACTTC
TRBJ2-7 few TRBV20-1 11 . CSASELYEQYF TGCAGTGCTAGTGAGTTGTACGAGCAGTACTTC
TRBJ2-1 few TRBV3-1 18 . CASSRNTGGSPPYNEQFF TGTGCCAGCAGCCGGAACACCGGAGGGTCCCCTCCTTACAATGAGCAGTTCTTC
TRBJ2-5 few TRBV29-1 12 . CSGKDRQETQYF TGCAGCGGAAAAGACAGACAAGAGACCCAGTACTTC
TRBJ1-1 few TRBV12-3/TRBV12-4 14 . CAKRGGQGDTEAFF TGTGCTAAACGCGGGGGGCAGGGAGATACTGAAGCTTTCTTT
TRBJ2-7 few TRBV7-9 14 . CASSPPGGLYEQYF TGTGCCAGCAGCCCACCCGGGGGCCTATACGAGCAGTACTTC
TRBJ2-1 few TRBV4-3 15 . CASSQELVWANEQFF TGCGCCAGCAGCCAAGAACTAGTGTGGGCCAATGAGCAGTTCTTC
TRBJ2-1 . TRBV20-1 18 TRBD2 CSALSTSGGSLSYNEQFF TGCAGTGCCCTATCGACTAGCGGGGGGTCGCTCTCCTACAATGAGCAGTTCTTC
TRBJ1-6 . TRBV5-1 16 TRBD1 CASSLSGTADNSPLHF TGCGCCAGCAGCTTGTCCGGGACAGCAGACAATTCACCCCTCCACTTT
TRBJ2-3 few TRBV20-1 13 TRBD2 CTVSGSTGGTQYF TGCACCGTTAGCGGGAGCACGGGCGGTACGCAGTATTTT
TRBJ2-1 . TRBV15 15 . CATSRVGASYNEQFF TGTGCCACCAGCAGAGTGGGAGCCTCCTACAATGAGCAGTTCTTC
TRBJ2-7 few TRBV4-3 13 TRBD1 CASSRDREYEQYF TGCGCCAGCAGCCGGGACAGGGAATACGAGCAGTACTTC
TRBJ2-5 few TRBV7-9 14 TRBD1 CASSRQGIGETQYF TGTGCCAGCAGCCGACAGGGCATCGGGGAGACCCAGTACTTC
TRBJ1-1 few TRBV5-4 15 . CASRDHTGMNTEAFF TGTGCCAGCAGGGACCATACAGGGATGAACACTGAAGCTTTCTTT
TRBJ1-1 few TRBV6-5 13 . CASSYYPGAEAFF TGTGCCAGCAGTTACTACCCAGGCGCTGAAGCTTTCTTT
TRBJ2-7 many TRBV29-1 13 . CSVGQMGAYEQYF TGCAGCGTCGGACAGATGGGGGCCTACGAGCAGTACTTC
TRBJ2-3 . TRBV12-3/TRBV12-4 15 TRBD1 CASSNRDREPDTQYF TGTGCCAGCAGTAACCGGGACAGGGAACCAGATACGCAGTATTTT
TRBJ2-7 . TRBV5-1 15 . CASRPTDFITYEQYF TGCGCCAGCCGGCCGACGGACTTCATCACCTACGAGCAGTACTTC
TRBJ2-7 few TRBV6-6 12 . CASSYSSPEQYF TGTGCCAGCAGTTACTCGTCGCCCGAGCAGTACTTC
TRBJ1-5 few TRBV6-5 17 . CASSYYLDAREWRPQHF TGTGCCAGCAGTTACTATTTGGACGCACGGGAGTGGCGGCCCCAGCATTTT
TRBJ2-3 few TRBV6-5 18 TRBD2 CASSYGSGGAGSRDTQYF TGTGCCAGCAGTTACGGTAGCGGGGGGGCCGGGTCAAGGGATACGCAGTATTTT
TRBJ1-3 . TRBV19 14 TRBD1 CAAAGPTGGNTIYF TGTGCCGCCGCAGGCCCCACAGGGGGGAACACCATATATTTT
TRBJ1-1 few TRBV20-1 14 . CSALTGATNTEAFF TGCAGTGCTCTTACCGGGGCCACGAACACTGAAGCTTTCTTT
TRBJ2-4 . TRBV25-1 17 . CASSDRGQPGAKNIQYF TGTGCCAGCAGTGACCGGGGTCAACCGGGAGCCAAAAACATTCAGTACTTC
TRBJ2-5 many TRBV7-8 13 TRBD1 CASSFNRGETQYF TGTGCCAGCAGCTTTAACAGGGGGGAGACCCAGTACTTC